These 25 T cell receptor beta chains share one sample of origin, sequenced in a study of control samples from healthy donors and cancer patients (dated by TCRdb to 2018 to 2020). The receptor library was made with the immunoSEQ multiplex PCR assay. This is the immuneACCESS table as TCRdb keeps it, with only in-frame sequences that have V and J called. A part of the clones is gone; compared with another copy, unresolved V genes explain less than half, and the rest is unexplained. In this sample the table shows over 150,000 clones, 90% to 95% of which occur a single time. The ten largest make up approximately 5.7% of the sample. Sequencing input: blood. The source of these receptors is a man aged 35-49 years in good health.

The rearrangement uses TRBV29-1 and TRBJ1-3; D remains unclear. With 4 bases removed from V and 0 bases from J, the gap between germline ends came to 10 bases. CDR1 is SQVTM, CDR2 ANQGSEA, per germline. This CDR3 is 14 amino acids long. CDR3 in DNA: TGCAGCGTTGCTCGGGGTAGCTCTGGAAACACCATATATTTT. This codes for CSVARGSSGNTIYF.

This sequence joins TRBV27 and TRBJ2-7; D uncertain. This CDR3 spans 13 amino acids. In germline, CDR1 is MNHEY, CDR2 SMNVEV (reference sequence). V was clipped by 5 bases and J by 1 base, with 9 bases between them. The CDR3 DNA reads as TGTGCCAGCAGTATTAGGATGTCCTACGAGCAGTACTTC. Translation gives CASSIRMSYEQYF.

As for this clone: The sample contains more than one DNA sequence encoding this CDR3. The gene calls are TRBV24-1 and TRBJ2-1, with D unresolved. Germline lookup yields CDR1 KGHDR and CDR2 SFDVKD. The CDR3 runs to 13 residues. With 7 bases removed from V and 0 bases from J, the gap between germline ends came to 6 bases. DNA for the CDR3: TGTGCCACCAGAGGTAGCTCCTACAATGAGCAGTTCTTC. Encoded protein: CATRGSSYNEQFF.

The chain joins TRBV28 to TRBJ1-5; TRBD1 matches at 7 bases. CDR1 is MDHEN, CDR2 SYDVKM, per germline. The CDR3 loop spans 12 amino acids. V shed 6 bases, J shed 7 bases, and the junction held 3 bases outside the gene matches. DNA of the CDR3: TGTGCCAGCAGGACAGGGAGGCAGCCCCAGCATTTT. This encodes CASRTGRQPQHF.

CDR3 DNA: TGTGCCAGCACCGAGCGTGCGGCAGGGGGAAGGGGCTACACCTTC. Translated, it gives CASTERAAGGRGYTF. The genes are TRBV3-1 (or the pseudogene TRBV3-2) and TRBJ1-2; 7 bases map to TRBD1. Germline CDR1 reads LGHDT; CDR2 reads YNNKEL (reference sequence). The ends lost 7 bases at V and 8 bases at J; junction bases unmatched: 16. CDR3 length: 15 residues.

The chain has TRBV12-3 or TRBV12-4 and TRBJ2-7; 8 bases agree with TRBD1. This CDR3 spans 13 amino acids. The junction had 7 bases not matched to a gene; V was cut back by 6 bases and J by 6 bases. This CDR3 reads CASSRQGAGEQYF. The CDR3 nucleotides read TGTGCCAGCAGCCGGCAGGGGGCCGGCGAGCAGTACTTC.

The V and J genes are TRBV5-1 and TRBJ2-5; D is possibly TRBD1 (5 bases). The CDR3 is 14 residues long. Germline V lookup: CDR1 SGHRS, CDR2 YFSETQ. The V gene lost 0 bases and the J gene lost 1 base, with 7 bases spanning the gap. CDR3 sequence: CASSLEGAQETQYF. In nucleotides, the CDR3 is TGCGCCAGCAGCTTGGAAGGGGCCCAAGAGACCCAGTACTTC. Complete variable domain (other parts from reference TRBV5-1 and TRBJ2-5): KAGVTQTPRYLIKTRGQQVTLSCSPISGHRSVSWYQQTPGQGLQFLFEYFSETQRNKGNFPGRFSGRQFSNSRSEMNVSTLELGDSALYLCASSLEGAQETQYFGPGTRLLVL.

The chain carries TRBV5-1 and TRBJ2-2; D is possibly TRBD1 or TRBD2 (6 bases each). The CDR3 runs 14 residues. Germline CDR1 SGHRS, CDR2 YFSETQ. The ends were cut back, 4 bases at V and 3 bases at J, with 10 bases in the middle. This chain's CDR3 is CASSAGHYTGELFF. DNA of the CDR3: TGCGCCAGCAGCGCGGGACACTACACCGGGGAGCTGTTTTTT.

The chain links TRBV5-1 to TRBJ1-3; D perhaps matches TRBD1 (5 bases). The CDR3 sequence is 17 residues long. The ends were cut back, 7 bases at V and 0 bases at J, with 20 bases in the middle. Germline V CDR1 and CDR2: SGHRS, YFSETQ. The CDR3 reads CASPTPPGRNSGNTIYF. CDR3 DNA: TGCGCCAGCCCCACTCCGCCGGGGCGTAACTCTGGAAACACCATATATTTT. The full variable domain, completed using reference TRBV5-1 and TRBJ1-3, is KAGVTQTPRYLIKTRGQQVTLSCSPISGHRSVSWYQQTPGQGLQFLFEYFSETQRNKGNFPGRFSGRQFSNSRSEMNVSTLELGDSALYLCASPTPPGRNSGNTIYFGEGSWLTVV.

The V and J genes are TRBV12-3 or TRBV12-4 and TRBJ2-1, with a tentative D call TRBD2 (6 bases). The CDR3 loop spans 11 amino acids. Trimming shortened V by 11 bases and J by 8 bases, and 13 bases separated the two germline ends. The CDR3 protein is CAGGARDEQFF. The CDR3 nucleotides are TGTGCCGGAGGGGCAAGGGATGAGCAGTTCTTC.

This clone was recorded once. The chain uses TRBV2 and TRBJ2-7, with D possibly matching TRBD2 (6 bases). The germline V and J ends were trimmed by 5 bases and 5 bases, with 13 bases remaining between them. From germline, CDR1 is SNHLY and CDR2 FYNNEI. The CDR3 extends over 13 amino acids. CDR3 loop: CASSRDWGDEQYF. For the CDR3, the DNA is TGTGCCAGCAGTCGGGACTGGGGCGACGAGCAGTACTTC.

This chain links TRBV5-1 with TRBJ1-2; D is undetermined. The CDR3 is 13 residues long. Germline lookup yields CDR1 SGHRS and CDR2 YFSETQ. Trimming left V 6 bases short and J 13 bases short, with 22 bases between. CDR3 in amino acids: CASTTDAGTEATF. In nucleotides, the CDR3 is TGCGCCAGCACCACGGATGCCGGCACAGAGGCCACCTTC.

The chain recombines TRBV24-1 with TRBJ1-1; 7 bases agree with TRBD1. CDR1 is KGHDR, CDR2 SFDVKD, per germline. The junction had 4 bases not matched to a gene; V was cut back by 2 bases and J by 11 bases. The CDR3 contains 12 residues. In nucleotides, the CDR3 is TGTGCCACCAGTGATTGGACAGGTAGGGCTTTCTTT. Translated, it gives CATSDWTGRAFF.

This clone is a singleton in its sample. The chain is built from TRBV5-1 and TRBJ2-7, with TRBD2 identical over 8 bases. This CDR3 has 16 amino acids. V shed 0 bases, J shed 2 bases, and the junction held 7 bases outside the gene matches. Germline V CDR1 and CDR2: SGHRS, YFSETQ. CDR3 sequence: CASSLAPGTSAYEQYF. The CDR3 DNA sequence: TGCGCCAGCAGCTTGGCCCCTGGGACTAGTGCCTACGAGCAGTACTTC.

The chain uses TRBV28 and TRBJ2-7, with D possibly TRBD1 on 6 matching bases. CDR3 length: 13 amino acids. V lost 6 bases, J lost 3 bases, and 12 bases lay in between. Per germline, CDR1 MDHEN and CDR2 SYDVKM. The CDR3 sequence is CASSPYRVYEQYF. CDR3 DNA sequence: TGTGCCAGCAGCCCCTACAGGGTCTACGAGCAGTACTTC.

J is TRBJ1-1 and V is TRBV19; 11 bases map to TRBD1. This CDR3 spans 14 amino acids. Per the germline V gene, CDR1 is LNHDA and CDR2 is SQIVND (reference sequence). The J segment lost 4 bases and the V segment lost 5 bases, leaving 3 bases of the junction unmatched. The CDR3 loop is CASSFGQGATEAFF. The CDR3 DNA sequence: TGTGCCAGTAGTTTTGGACAGGGGGCCACTGAAGCTTTCTTT.

This chain uses TRBV19 with TRBJ1-5; D remains unclear. This CDR3 spans 14 amino acids. Trimming shortened V by 2 bases and J by 9 bases, and 14 bases separated the two germline ends. CDR1 LNHDA and CDR2 SQIVND come from the germline V gene (reference sequence). The CDR3 loop is CASSITGSLWPQHF. Here the CDR3 DNA reads TGTGCCAGTAGTATAACCGGGTCTTTGTGGCCCCAGCATTTT.

This chain uses TRBV28 with TRBJ2-3; 7 bases match TRBD2. Germline-derived CDR1 and CDR2 are MDHEN and SYDVKM. Losses at the gene ends were 6 bases for V and 8 bases for J; bases not matched to a gene: 14. The CDR3 runs to 15 residues. The CDR3 DNA follows: TGTGCCAGCAGCCCCGAGGGGAGACTAGCTGGTACGCAGTATTTT. It yields the protein CASSPEGRLAGTQYF. Variable domain in full (rest from reference TRBV28 and TRBJ2-3): DVKVTQSSRYLVKRTGEKVFLECVQDMDHENMFWYRQDPGLGLRLIYFSYDVKMKEKGDIPEGYSVSREKKERFSLILESASTNQTSMYLCASSPEGRLAGTQYFGPGTRLTVL.

The chain employs TRBV18 and TRBJ1-1; TRBD1 might be the D (6 bases). There are 12 residues in the CDR3. The V end was cut by 3 bases, the J end by 13 bases, with 15 bases between. Germline assignment: CDR1 KGHSH and CDR2 LQKENI. The CDR3 sequence is CASSPNRDTDFF. The CDR3 DNA reads TGTGCCAGCTCACCTAACCGGGACACGGATTTCTTT. Full variable domain (outside the CDR3, taken from reference TRBV18 and TRBJ1-1): NAGVMQNPRHLVRRRGQEARLRCSPMKGHSHVYWYRQLPEEGLKFMVYLQKENIIDESGMPKERFSAEFPKEGPSILRIQQVVRGDSAAYFCASSPNRDTDFFGQGTRLTVV.

The J gene is TRBJ1-2, the V gene TRBV5-4, with D possibly TRBD1 on 5 matching bases. Trimming took off 0 bases at V and 3 bases at J, with 12 bases between the two ends. The CDR3 sequence is 15 residues long. The germline gives CDR1 SGHNT, CDR2 YYREEE (reference sequence). The CDR3 region is CASSLGSLGDYGYTF. CDR3 nucleotides: TGTGCCAGCAGCTTGGGATCTTTAGGGGACTATGGCTACACCTTC.

The chain has TRBV27 and TRBJ2-2; D possibly matches TRBD1 or TRBD2 (6 bases each). Germline lookup yields CDR1 MNHEY and CDR2 SMNVEV (reference sequence). Trimming took 1 base from V and 5 from J, leaving 11 bases between them. CDR3 length: 15 residues. Here the CDR3 reads CASSLLGAGTGELFF. Here the CDR3 DNA reads TGTGCCAGCAGTTTATTGGGGGCGGGGACCGGGGAGCTGTTTTTT.

This clone appeared once. The CDR3 sequence: CASSRGGTGSRGYTF. CDR3 DNA: TGTGCCAGTAGTAGGGGCGGGACGGGGTCGCGGGGCTACACCTTC. The rearrangement uses TRBV19 and TRBJ1-2; maybe TRBD1 (5 bases). In germline, CDR1 is LNHDA, CDR2 SQIVND (reference sequence). V gave up 4 bases and J gave up 8 bases, with 20 bases separating them. The CDR3 has 15 residues.

The rearrangement links TRBV5-1 to TRBJ1-1; TRBD1 might be the D (6 bases). CDR1 is SGHRS, CDR2 YFSETQ, per germline. Trimming stripped 3 bases from V and 3 bases from J, with 24 bases between. The CDR3 extends over 18 amino acids. CDR3 coding DNA: TGCGCCAGCAGCTCCCCTATGACGGGGGGGCGGGTCGACACTGAAGCTTTCTTT. It is translated as CASSSPMTGGRVDTEAFF.

The chain carries TRBV27 and TRBJ1-1, with TRBD1 identical over 8 bases. The CDR3 length is 15 residues. V lost 5 bases, J lost 3 bases, and 8 bases stayed unmatched. Germline V lookup: CDR1 MNHEY, CDR2 SMNVEV (reference sequence). The CDR3 here is CASSPTGGWHTEAFF. In nucleotides, the CDR3 is TGTGCCAGCAGTCCCACAGGGGGGTGGCACACTGAAGCTTTCTTT.

In this sample, this clone turned up once. This chain joins TRBV18 and TRBJ2-6; TRBD1 is a possible D gene (5 bases). Trimming removed 4 bases from V and 0 bases from J, with 19 bases in between. The CDR3 consists of 19 residues. Germline CDR1 and CDR2: KGHSH and LQKENI. The CDR3 spells CASSLQGRTRFSGANVLTF. Written as DNA, the CDR3 is TGTGCCAGCTCACTTCAGGGTCGCACACGATTCTCTGGGGCCAACGTCCTGACTTTC.